A single sample is the source of the 21 T cell receptor beta chains below, sequenced in a study of spatial heterogeneity in lung cancer. General study results and limits: One measure, the expanded intratumoral alpha and beta TCR count, tracked tumor mutation counts.

These receptors have no known antigen. MiXCR, applied by TCRdb to the 5' RACE reads, yields one record per CDR3 protein. Of about 25,000 distinct CDR3 sequences listed, approximately 10% are singletons. Time point specified: sample taken at primary tumor resection. The material was lung tumor tissue, obtained at surgery. These receptors all stem from a male donor with early-stage non-small cell lung cancer.

This clonotype showed up many times. The chain has TRBV20-1 and TRBJ1-3; D gene ambiguous. The CDR3 runs 15 residues. Trimming pared 2 bases from V and 4 bases from J, leaving 15 bases between. Per germline, CDR1 DFQATT and CDR2 SNEGSKA (reference sequence). CDR3 nucleotides: TGCAGTGCTAGATTGGAGGGTAACGCCGGAAACACCATATATTTT. Translated: CSARLEGNAGNTIYF.

This clonotype was observed a handful of times. The genes are TRBV25-1 and TRBJ1-4; TRBD1 is a possible D gene (5 bases). With 4 bases removed from V and 8 bases from J, the gap between germline ends came to 14 bases. The CDR3 consists of 14 residues. Per germline, CDR1 MGHDK and CDR2 SYGVNS. The CDR3 protein is CASSALDRAEKLFF. In DNA form, the CDR3 reads TGTGCCAGCAGTGCCCTTGACAGAGCAGAAAAACTGTTTTTT.

The chain carries TRBV3-1 and TRBJ2-6; possible D gene TRBD1, 6 bases. The V gene's germline CDR1 is LGHDT and CDR2 YNNKEL (reference sequence). Trimming removed 5 bases from V and 2 bases from J, with 13 bases in between. The CDR3 loop spans 16 amino acids. This chain's CDR3 is CASSGQQPAGANVLTF. CDR3 DNA sequence: TGTGCCAGCAGCGGACAGCAGCCCGCTGGGGCCAACGTCCTGACTTTC.

This clonotype was detected ten times or more. The V gene is TRBV7-2, the J gene TRBJ2-7; tentatively, D is TRBD2 (5 bases). V was cut by 5 bases and J by 0 bases, with 17 bases left in between. CDR3 length: 16 residues. In germline, CDR1 is SGHTA, CDR2 FQGNSA. CDR3 sequence reads: CASSVTGREFSYEQYF. As DNA, the CDR3 is TGTGCCAGCAGCGTCACGGGAAGGGAGTTCTCCTACGAGCAGTACTTC.

This clonotype was found a few times. This chain connects TRBV7-3 to TRBJ1-1, with D hard to call. CDR1 and CDR2 from the germline V gene are SGHTA and FQGTGA. The CDR3 covers 15 residues. The V end lost 3 bases, the J end lost 2 bases, and 13 bases lay between the germline ends. The CDR3 DNA is TGTGCCAGCAGCTTGTACCAGCTGATAAACACTGAAGCTTTCTTT. Its translation is CASSLYQLINTEAFF.

This clonotype was counted at least ten times. The V gene is TRBV4-2, the J gene TRBJ2-7; TRBD2 matches 8 bases. Unmatched junction bases numbered 5, after V lost 0 bases and J lost 4 bases. The germline gives CDR1 LGHNA, CDR2 YNFKEQ. The CDR3 extends over 15 amino acids. The CDR3 DNA reads TGTGCCAGCAGCCAAGATACAGCGGGAGTGTACGAGCAGTACTTC. It yields the protein CASSQDTAGVYEQYF.

This clonotype was observed at least ten times. The J gene is TRBJ2-5, the V gene TRBV7-2; D is uncertain. Trimming removed 1 base at V and 7 bases at J, with 4 bases between. CDR1 and CDR2 from the germline V gene are SGHTA and FQGNSA. This CDR3 is 11 amino acids long. CDR3 region: CASSLDGTQYF. The CDR3 nucleotides read TGTGCCAGCAGCTTAGATGGGACCCAGTACTTC.

This clonotype was recorded many times. The chain links TRBV7-6 to TRBJ1-3; the D is unclear. The CDR3 totals 16 residues. Trimming cost V 5 bases and J 0 bases, with 14 bases left between them. Germline-derived CDR1 and CDR2 are SGHVS and FNYEAQ. CDR3 residues: CASSALVGLSGNTIYF. CDR3 in DNA: TGTGCCAGCAGCGCATTGGTTGGACTCTCTGGAAACACCATATATTTT.

The chain is built from TRBV28 and TRBJ2-4; 7 bases align to TRBD1. With 5 bases clipped from V and 0 bases from J, the junction kept 16 bases outside the gene matches. CDR1 and CDR2 (germline): MDHEN, SYDVKM. This CDR3 contains 19 residues. CDR3 bases: TGTGCCAGCAGTCCGGTGGGACAGTTGTATACTCTAGCCAAAAACATTCAGTACTTC. Protein: CASSPVGQLYTLAKNIQYF. Variable domain in full (rest from reference TRBV28 and TRBJ2-4): DVKVTQSSRYLVKRTGEKVFLECVQDMDHENMFWYRQDPGLGLRLIYFSYDVKMKEKGDIPEGYSVSREKKERFSLILESASTNQTSMYLCASSPVGQLYTLAKNIQYFGAGTRLSVL.

Ten or more counts support this clonotype. The CDR3 DNA sequence: TGCGCCAGCAGCCGAACAGGCAGTTATGGCTACACCTTC. Its translation: CASSRTGSYGYTF. The chain couples TRBV4-3 to TRBJ1-2; possible D gene TRBD1, 5 bases. This CDR3 region has 13 residues. The V gene's germline CDR1 is LGHNA and CDR2 YSLEER. V dropped 4 bases and J dropped 5 bases, with 11 bases sitting between them.

This clonotype is classed as medium-sized (0.01 to 0.1%). The genes are TRBV7-2 and TRBJ2-3; no firm D call. The ends were cut back, 0 bases at V and 5 bases at J, with 9 bases in the middle. CDR3 length: 14 amino acids. CDR1 and CDR2 from the germline V gene are SGHTA and FQGNSA. CDR3 coding DNA: TGTGCCAGCAGCTTAGCATGGGGTGGAGATACGCAGTATTTT. As protein: CASSLAWGGDTQYF.

The chain employs TRBV28 and TRBJ2-7; D unresolved. Germline CDR1 and CDR2: MDHEN and SYDVKM. The length of the CDR3 is 16 residues. The V gene lost 2 bases and the J gene lost 0 bases, with 14 bases spanning the gap. Written as DNA, the CDR3 is TGTGCCAGCAGTTTACAAGGGCGGTGGAGCTCCTACGAGCAGTACTTC. It translates to CASSLQGRWSSYEQYF.

This clonotype showed up many times. CDR3 in amino acids: CASSTTGGRETQYF. CDR3 nucleotides: TGTGCCAGCAGCACTACAGGAGGGAGGGAGACCCAGTACTTC. The rearrangement uses TRBV5-4 and TRBJ2-5; perhaps TRBD2 as D (6 bases). The germline CDR1 and CDR2 sequences are SGHNT and YYREEE (reference sequence). The CDR3 is 14 amino acids. V was clipped by 4 bases and J by 5 bases, with 15 bases between them.

This clonotype was seen repeatedly, ten times or more. The chain is built from TRBV4-2 and TRBJ2-3; tentative D call: TRBD1 (5 bases). Germline assignment: CDR1 LGHNA and CDR2 YNFKEQ. The ends were cut back, 5 bases at V and 4 bases at J, with 16 bases in the middle. This CDR3 has 15 amino acids. The CDR3 nucleotides are TGTGCCAGCAGCGACCGGGCTGTGGGGCCAGATACGCAGTATTTT. It is translated as CASSDRAVGPDTQYF.

With respect to this clonotype: This likely comes from a read error, as the CDR3 has no conserved phenylalanine or tryptophan at its end. This chain joins TRBV4-1 and TRBJ2-7; possibly TRBD2 for D (5 bases). Germline CDR1 and CDR2: MGHRA and YSYEKL. This CDR3 is 15 amino acids long. V lost 0 bases to trimming and J lost 4 bases, with 13 bases between them. The DNA of the CDR3 is TGCGCCAGCAGCCAAGACGGGATCGGCTCGTACGAGCAGTACTCC. Encoded protein: CASSQDGIGSYEQYS.

This clonotype was seen repeatedly, ten times or more. The chain has TRBV7-2 and TRBJ2-5; 10 nucleotides agree with TRBD2. This CDR3 has 15 amino acids. The germline V gene encodes CDR1 SGHTA and CDR2 FQGNSA. The trim removed 3 bases at V and 5 bases at J, leaving 6 bases unmatched. CDR3 nucleotides: TGTGCCAGCAGCTTTCTAGCGGGAGCCGGGGAGACCCAGTACTTC. Protein sequence: CASSFLAGAGETQYF.

This clonotype was seen ten or more times. V and J are TRBV5-1 and TRBJ2-1, with TRBD2 matching 10 bases. CDR1 and CDR2 (germline): SGHRS, YFSETQ. Losses at the gene ends were 4 bases for V and 9 bases for J; bases not matched to a gene: 13. The CDR3 has 16 amino acids. The CDR3 bases are TGCGCCAGCAGCCACCACTCTAGCGGGGGAACTGGTGAGCAGTTCTTC. Its protein is CASSHHSSGGTGEQFF.

The chain couples TRBV20-1 to TRBJ2-5; 16 bases are a match to TRBD2. Germline V gene lookup returns CDR1 DFQATT and CDR2 SNEGSKA (reference sequence). This CDR3 has 18 amino acids. Unmatched junction bases numbered 15, after V lost 6 bases and J lost 5 bases. The CDR3 DNA reads TGCAGTGCCCTAGTCATCGGGACTAGCGGGGGGGCCGGGGAGACCCAGTACTTC. Its translation: CSALVIGTSGGAGETQYF.

The J gene is TRBJ2-3, the V gene TRBV12-3 or TRBV12-4; 7 bases map to TRBD2. The CDR3 totals 13 residues. The junction had 5 bases not matched to a gene; V was cut back by 7 bases and J by 4 bases. CDR3 DNA: TGTGCCAGCATAAGGCGGGGGTCAGATACGCAGTATTTT. Protein: CASIRRGSDTQYF.

Judged by abundance, this clonotype is medium-sized. V gene TRBV4-3 combines with J gene TRBJ2-2, with TRBD1 identical over 8 bases. The CDR3 consists of 15 residues. V shed 0 bases and J 6 bases; nucleotides not matched to a gene: 3. Germline CDR1 is LGHNA and CDR2 is YSLEER. The CDR3 region has the DNA TGCGCCAGCAGCCAAGATCCACAGGGGGCCGGGGAGCTGTTTTTT. Protein sequence: CASSQDPQGAGELFF.

This clonotype is judged medium-sized. The chain carries TRBV28 and TRBJ1-1, with D maybe TRBD1 (6 bases). This CDR3 region has 13 residues. Germline V lookup: CDR1 MDHEN, CDR2 SYDVKM. V was cut by 6 bases and J by 7 bases, with 15 bases left in between. CDR3 nucleotide sequence: TGTGCCAGCAGCCTCACCCCAGGGGTTGAAGCTTTCTTT. Protein: CASSLTPGVEAFF.